These 17 T cell receptor beta chains originate from one sample sequenced in a study of blood T cell repertoires in COVID-19. Data came from immunoSEQ multiplex PCR; TCRdb stores just in-frame clones and leaves some out. The sample holds 250,000 or so clones, about 89% seen once. The sample consisted of peripheral blood. These receptors were taken from a woman between 35 and 50 years old who had recovered from COVID-19.

The chain joins TRBV18 to TRBJ2-1; 10 bases fit TRBD2. The CDR3 runs to 19 residues. Germline-derived CDR1 and CDR2 are KGHSH and LQKENI. The junction had 10 bases not matched to a gene; V was cut back by 2 bases and J by 0 bases. The CDR3 DNA reads TGTGCCAGCTCACCATCTAGCGGGAGTGGAGTTGGCTCCTACAATGAGCAGTTCTTC. Translated, it gives CASSPSSGSGVGSYNEQFF.

This clone showed up just once. The V gene is TRBV5-4, the J gene TRBJ2-1; 13 bases fit TRBD2. Germline V gene sequence: CDR1 SGHNT, CDR2 YYREEE (reference sequence). The V and J ends lost 3 bases and 9 bases, in that order; junction bases with no gene match: 6. The length of the CDR3 is 15 residues. CDR3 residues: CASSSGLAGVSEQFF. CDR3 in DNA: TGTGCCAGCAGCTCCGGACTAGCGGGAGTAAGTGAGCAGTTCTTC.

The V gene is TRBV18, the J gene TRBJ1-1; TRBD1 matches at 9 bases. Unmatched junction bases numbered 9, after V lost 1 base and J lost 3 bases. Germline V gene sequence: CDR1 KGHSH, CDR2 LQKENI. The CDR3 sequence is 17 residues long. The CDR3: CASSPRFGTGFDTEAFF. The CDR3 DNA follows: TGTGCCAGCTCACCACGCTTTGGGACAGGGTTTGACACTGAAGCTTTCTTT.

This CDR3 reads CASSLTQGTGFYGYTF. DNA of the CDR3: TGTGCCAGCAGTTTAACCCAGGGTACCGGTTTCTATGGCTACACCTTC. V gene TRBV27 combines with J gene TRBJ1-2; tentative D call: TRBD1 (5 bases). Trimming shortened V by 2 bases and J by 4 bases, and 17 bases separated the two germline ends. CDR3 length equals 16 residues. Germline V CDR1 and CDR2: MNHEY, SMNVEV (reference sequence).

The DNA of the CDR3 is TGTGCCAGCAGCCAGGCGCAGGGGCGAGTTGATGGCTACACCTTC. Encoded protein: CASSQAQGRVDGYTF. This chain connects TRBV6-5 to TRBJ1-2, with TRBD1 as a possible D gene (6 bases). V lost 6 bases, J lost 6 bases, and 20 bases lay in between. Germline CDR1 reads MNHEY; CDR2 reads SVGAGI. The CDR3 runs to 15 residues.

The chain employs TRBV6-1 and TRBJ2-1; D may be TRBD2 (6 bases). The length of the CDR3 is 18 residues. CDR1 is MNHNS, CDR2 SASEGT, per germline. The V and J ends lost 3 bases and 0 bases respectively, with 18 bases between them. Written as DNA, the CDR3 is TGTGCCAGCAGTGAGTCCCGGGACTCGTGGAGCTCCTACAATGAGCAGTTCTTC. Protein product: CASSESRDSWSSYNEQFF.

The genes are TRBV5-6 and TRBJ1-1, with 9 bases matching TRBD1. Trimming at V came to 4 bases and at J to 6 bases, leaving 7 bases not matched to a gene. CDR1 is SGHDT and CDR2 is YYEEEE in the germline V gene. The CDR3 is 14 residues long. As DNA, the CDR3 is TGTGCCAGCAGCCCGACAGGGGGGTCCTCTGAAGCTTTCTTT. Encoded protein: CASSPTGGSSEAFF.

The gene calls are TRBV19 and TRBJ2-2, with 8 bases fitting TRBD2. V shed 0 bases, J shed 6 bases, and the junction held 9 bases outside the gene matches. CDR1 LNHDA and CDR2 SQIVND come from the germline V gene (reference sequence). The CDR3 is made up of 17 amino acids. CDR3 sequence: CASSIDRTSGTPGELFF. Written as DNA, the CDR3 is TGTGCCAGTAGTATAGATAGAACTAGCGGCACCCCCGGGGAGCTGTTTTTT.

This clone was seen once. The chain employs TRBV18 and TRBJ1-1; no definite D call. Germline CDR1 KGHSH, CDR2 LQKENI. V was pared by 8 bases and J by 4 bases, with 11 bases between. The CDR3 has 12 residues. CDR3 in amino acids: CASETAGTEAFF. The CDR3 DNA follows: TGTGCCAGCGAAACAGCCGGCACTGAAGCTTTCTTT.

This clone was found once. The CDR3 spells CASSVDGTPRGEQYF. The CDR3 DNA is TGTGCCAGCAGCGTAGATGGGACTCCGAGGGGAGAGCAGTACTTC. V is TRBV9 and J is TRBJ2-7; possibly TRBD2 for D (6 bases). V lost 0 bases to trimming and J lost 7 bases, with 17 bases between them. The CDR3 totals 15 residues. Germline loops: CDR1 SGDLS, CDR2 YYNGEE.

J is TRBJ2-7 and V is TRBV27, with TRBD2 identical over 13 bases. CDR3 length: 15 amino acids. CDR1 MNHEY and CDR2 SMNVEV come from the germline V gene (reference sequence). Losses at the gene ends were 5 bases for V and 7 bases for J; bases not matched to a gene: 8. This CDR3 reads CASSPGLAGIREQYF. For the CDR3, the DNA is TGTGCCAGCAGTCCGGGACTAGCGGGAATTCGGGAGCAGTACTTC.

The chain joins TRBV2 to TRBJ1-2, with 11 bases fitting TRBD1. The germline gives CDR1 SNHLY, CDR2 FYNNEI. CDR3 length: 16 residues. V shed 7 bases and J 3 bases; nucleotides not matched to a gene: 10. Here the CDR3 reads CASTGPGQGADYGYTF. DNA of the CDR3: TGTGCCAGCACGGGGCCTGGACAGGGGGCCGACTATGGCTACACCTTC.

A word on this clone: One end of the junction does not line up with germline, which may come from a read error. The chain employs TRBV30 and TRBJ1-1; D unresolved. The V gene's germline CDR1 is GTSNPN and CDR2 SVGIG (reference sequence). This CDR3 contains 13 residues. The CDR3 reads CQSWRLPNTEAFF. The CDR3 DNA sequence: TGCCAGAGTTGGAGGCTACCGAACACTGAAGCTTTCTTT.

The CDR3 region is CASSLDRNTEAFF. CDR3 nucleotides: TGTGCCAGCAGCCTGGACAGGAACACTGAAGCTTTCTTT. The chain couples TRBV11-3 to TRBJ1-1; weak D call: TRBD1 (6 bases). V gave up 5 bases and J gave up 1 base, with 8 bases separating them. Germline CDR1 is SGHNT and CDR2 is YENEEA. The CDR3 consists of 13 residues.

The rearrangement links TRBV11-2 to TRBJ2-5; perhaps TRBD2 as D (5 bases). The CDR3 has 15 amino acids. Germline CDR1 and CDR2: SGHAT and FQNNGV. The germline V and J ends were trimmed by 4 bases and 6 bases, with 18 bases remaining between them. The CDR3 loop reads CASSSPHTSIQTQYF. CDR3 bases: TGTGCCAGCAGCTCACCACACACTAGTATCCAGACCCAGTACTTC.

The chain employs TRBV6-5 and TRBJ1-1; D gene ambiguous. The CDR3 is made up of 11 amino acids. CDR1 and CDR2 (germline): MNHEY, SVGAGI. Trimming took 6 bases from V and 2 from J, leaving 4 bases between them. The CDR3 nucleotides read TGTGCCAGCAGGTTAAACACTGAAGCTTTCTTT. Protein sequence: CASRLNTEAFF.

The V and J genes are TRBV21-1 and TRBJ2-3; no check of the table's D call, TRBD2, against the DNA was made. TRBV21-1 is an annotated pseudogene. This CDR3 is built from 19 residues. In nucleotides, the CDR3 is TGTGCCAGCAGCAAAATCCGGGGGGGACTAGCGAGAAACACAGATACGCAGTATTTT. It yields the protein CASSKIRGGLARNTDTQYF.